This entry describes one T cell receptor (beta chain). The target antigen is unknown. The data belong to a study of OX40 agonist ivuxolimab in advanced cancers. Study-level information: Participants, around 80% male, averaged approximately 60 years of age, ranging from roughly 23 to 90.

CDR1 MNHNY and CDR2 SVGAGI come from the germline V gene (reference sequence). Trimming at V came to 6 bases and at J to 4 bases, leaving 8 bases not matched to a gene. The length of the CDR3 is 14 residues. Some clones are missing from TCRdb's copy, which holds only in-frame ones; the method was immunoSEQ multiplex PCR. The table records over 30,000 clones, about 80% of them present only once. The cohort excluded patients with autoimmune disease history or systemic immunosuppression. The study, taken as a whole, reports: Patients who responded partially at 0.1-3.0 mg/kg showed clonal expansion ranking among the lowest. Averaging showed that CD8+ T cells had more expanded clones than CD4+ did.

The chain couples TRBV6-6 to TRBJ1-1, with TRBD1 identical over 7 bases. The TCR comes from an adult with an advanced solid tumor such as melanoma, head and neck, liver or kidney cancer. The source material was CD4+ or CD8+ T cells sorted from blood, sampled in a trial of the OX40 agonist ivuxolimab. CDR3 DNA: TGTGCCAGCAGCCCAGGGGGGGGGCTCACTGAAGCTTTCTTT. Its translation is CASSPGGGLTEAFF.